This T cell receptor (beta chain) is drawn from a study of blood T cell repertoires in COVID-19. Study-wide background: The United States, Italy and Spain provided the acute and convalescent COVID-19 samples.

In the original analysis: Researchers report that nucleated cell counts were estimated from reference gene primer amplification. The protocol was immunoSEQ multiplex PCR, while the TCRdb copy is restricted to in-frame clones and leaves out a portion. Clone size and V and J calls were adopted from that table, with D and trimming inferred from the DNA. The profile shows about 270,000 clones, around nine tenths of them singletons. The CDR3 runs 13 residues. V was pared by 5 bases and J by 8 bases, with 12 bases between. Germline assignment: CDR1 LNHDA and CDR2 SQIVND (reference sequence). Sample: PBMCs or T cells enriched from blood (not recorded which). The chain employs TRBV19 and TRBJ1-4, with D maybe TRBD1 (5 bases). The source is a woman aged 18-35 years who had recovered from COVID-19. The DNA of the CDR3 is TGTGCCAGTAGTCCTAGGAGGGGCGAAAAACTGTTTTTT. This translates into CASSPRRGEKLFF.